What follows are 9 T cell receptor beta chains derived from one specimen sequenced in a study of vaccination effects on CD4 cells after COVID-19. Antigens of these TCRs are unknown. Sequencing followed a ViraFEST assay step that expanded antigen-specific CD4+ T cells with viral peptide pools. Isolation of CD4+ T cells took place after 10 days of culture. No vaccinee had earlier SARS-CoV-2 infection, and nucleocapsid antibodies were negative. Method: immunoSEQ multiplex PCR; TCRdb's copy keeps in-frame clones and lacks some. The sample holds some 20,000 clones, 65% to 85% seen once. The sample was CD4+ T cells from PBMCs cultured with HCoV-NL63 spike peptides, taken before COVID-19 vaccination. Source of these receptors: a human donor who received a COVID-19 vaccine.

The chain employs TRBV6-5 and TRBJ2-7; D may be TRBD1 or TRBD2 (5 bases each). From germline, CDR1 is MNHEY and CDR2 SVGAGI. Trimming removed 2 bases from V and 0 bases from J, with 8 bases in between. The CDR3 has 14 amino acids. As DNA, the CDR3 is TGTGCCAGCAGTTACCGAGGGGCCTCCTACGAGCAGTACTTC. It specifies CASSYRGASYEQYF.

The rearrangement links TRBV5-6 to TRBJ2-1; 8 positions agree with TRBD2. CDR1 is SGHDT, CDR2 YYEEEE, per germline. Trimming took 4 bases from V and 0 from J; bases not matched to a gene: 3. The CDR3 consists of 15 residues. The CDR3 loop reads CASSRGTSSYNEQFF. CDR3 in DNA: TGTGCCAGCAGCCGGGGGACTAGCTCCTACAATGAGCAGTTCTTC.

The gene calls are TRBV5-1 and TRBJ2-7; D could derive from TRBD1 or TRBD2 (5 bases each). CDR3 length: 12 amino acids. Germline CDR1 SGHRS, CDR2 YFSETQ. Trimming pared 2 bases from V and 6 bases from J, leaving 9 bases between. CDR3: CASSFGAGEQYF. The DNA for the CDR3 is TGCGCCAGCAGCTTCGGGGCAGGCGAGCAGTACTTC. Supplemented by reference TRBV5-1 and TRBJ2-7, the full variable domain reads KAGVTQTPRYLIKTRGQQVTLSCSPISGHRSVSWYQQTPGQGLQFLFEYFSETQRNKGNFPGRFSGRQFSNSRSEMNVSTLELGDSALYLCASSFGAGEQYFGPGTRLTVT.

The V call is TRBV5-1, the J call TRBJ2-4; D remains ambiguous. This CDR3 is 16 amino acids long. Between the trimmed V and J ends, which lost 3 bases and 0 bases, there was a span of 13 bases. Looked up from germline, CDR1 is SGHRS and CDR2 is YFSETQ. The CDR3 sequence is CASSSDVGLAKNIQYF. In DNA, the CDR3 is TGCGCCAGCAGCTCTGACGTGGGCTTAGCCAAAAACATTCAGTACTTC.

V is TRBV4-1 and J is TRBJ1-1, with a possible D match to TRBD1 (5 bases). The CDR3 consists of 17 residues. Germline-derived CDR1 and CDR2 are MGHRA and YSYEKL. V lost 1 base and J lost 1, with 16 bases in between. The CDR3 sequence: CASSQVGREKRNTEAFF. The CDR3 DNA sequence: TGCGCCAGCAGCCAAGTCGGCAGGGAAAAAAGGAACACTGAAGCTTTCTTT.

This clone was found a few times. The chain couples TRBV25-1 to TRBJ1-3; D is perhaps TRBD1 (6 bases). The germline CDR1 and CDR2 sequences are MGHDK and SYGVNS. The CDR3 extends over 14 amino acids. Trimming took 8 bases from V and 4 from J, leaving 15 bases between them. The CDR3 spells CASANAGAGNTIYF. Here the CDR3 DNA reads TGTGCCAGCGCCAACGCAGGGGCCGGAAACACCATATATTTT. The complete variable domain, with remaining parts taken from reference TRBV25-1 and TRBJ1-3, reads EADIYQTPRYLVIGTGKKITLECSQTMGHDKMYWYQQDPGMELHLIHYSYGVNSTEKGDLSSESTVSRIRTEHFPLTLESARPSHTSQYLCASANAGAGNTIYFGEGSWLTVV.

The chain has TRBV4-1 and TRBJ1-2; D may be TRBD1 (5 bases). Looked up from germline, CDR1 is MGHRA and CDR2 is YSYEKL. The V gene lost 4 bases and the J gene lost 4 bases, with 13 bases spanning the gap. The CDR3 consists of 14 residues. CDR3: CASSRGQLVYGYTF. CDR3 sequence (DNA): TGCGCCAGCAGCCGCGGACAATTAGTCTATGGCTACACCTTC.

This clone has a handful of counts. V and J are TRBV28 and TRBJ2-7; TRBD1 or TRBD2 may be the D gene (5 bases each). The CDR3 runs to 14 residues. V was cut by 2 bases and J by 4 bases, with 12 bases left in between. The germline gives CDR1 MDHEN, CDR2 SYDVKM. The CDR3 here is CASSLAGTEYEQYF. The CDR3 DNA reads TGTGCCAGCAGTTTAGCCGGGACGGAGTACGAGCAGTACTTC.

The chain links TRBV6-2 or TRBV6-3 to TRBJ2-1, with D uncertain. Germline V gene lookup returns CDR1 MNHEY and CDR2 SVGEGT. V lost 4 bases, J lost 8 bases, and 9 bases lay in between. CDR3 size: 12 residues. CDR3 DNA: TGTGCCAGCAGTTCCAGTGGCTATGAGCAGTTCTTC. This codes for CASSSSGYEQFF.